This T cell receptor (beta chain) was sequenced for a study of shared clonotypes between healthy human individuals. Findings and caveats of the study: Compared with clonotypes that all four donors shared, non-shared clonotypes had lower generation probabilities.

Every subset had its genomic DNA shared out evenly among several immunoSEQ plates. Sequencing was performed with immunoSEQ multiplex PCR; in TCRdb, only in-frame clones are kept and a portion is missing. The sample holds about 600,000 clones, more than 95% seen once. V was trimmed by 0 bases and J by 1 base, leaving 11 bases between them. CDR3 size: 15 residues. The germline CDR1 and CDR2 sequences are GTSNPN and SVGIG (reference sequence). A remark on this clone: Antigen specificity is unknown.

The clonotype comes from a woman aged 25 to 39 in good health. The chain links TRBV30 to TRBJ2-3, with no clear D. Sequenced: naive CD4+ T cells sorted from blood. Specified subset: CD45RA+ positively selected. CDR3 sequence: CAWSVSPHGTDTQYF. CDR3 DNA: TGTGCCTGGAGTGTAAGCCCCCATGGCACAGATACGCAGTATTTT.